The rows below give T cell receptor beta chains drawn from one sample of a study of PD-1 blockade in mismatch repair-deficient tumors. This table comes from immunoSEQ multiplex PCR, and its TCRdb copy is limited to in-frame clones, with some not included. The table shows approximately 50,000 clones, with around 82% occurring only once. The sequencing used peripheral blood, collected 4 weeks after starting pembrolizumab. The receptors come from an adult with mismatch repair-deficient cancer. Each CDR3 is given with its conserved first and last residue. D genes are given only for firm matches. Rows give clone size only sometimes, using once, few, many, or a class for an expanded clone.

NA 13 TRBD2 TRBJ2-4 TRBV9 TGTGCCAGCAGCGTCCTAGCGGGAGGGATTCAGTACTTC CASSVLAGGIQYF
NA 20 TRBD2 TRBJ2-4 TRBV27 TGTGCCAGCAGTTCCTTTCTCGGACTAGCGGGAGGGGAAGCCAAAAACATTCAGTACTTC CASSSFLGLAGGEAKNIQYF
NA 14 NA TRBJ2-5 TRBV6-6 TGTGCCAGCAGTTATATGGACAGATGGGAGACCCAGTACTTC CASSYMDRWETQYF
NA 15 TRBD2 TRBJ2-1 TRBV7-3 TGTGCCAGCAGCCCGGGACTAGCGGGACCCAATGAGCAGTTCTTC CASSPGLAGPNEQFF
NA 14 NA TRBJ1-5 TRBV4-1 TGCGCCAGCAGCCAAACGGGGACGGAGCAGCCCCAGCATTTT CASSQTGTEQPQHF
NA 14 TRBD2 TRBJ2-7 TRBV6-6 TGTGCCAGCGAGCCCAGACTAGCGGGCTACGAGCAGTACTTC CASEPRLAGYEQYF
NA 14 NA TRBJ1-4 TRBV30 TGTGCCTGGAGTGTCGACGGGACAAGTGAAAAACTGTTTTTT CAWSVDGTSEKLFF
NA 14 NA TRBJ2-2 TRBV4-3 TGCGCCAGCAGCCCGGGACCAAACACCGGGGAGCTGTTTTTT CASSPGPNTGELFF
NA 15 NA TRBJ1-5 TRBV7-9 TGTGCCAGCAGCCCACTTGGCGTAAGCAATCAGCCCCAGCATTTT CASSPLGVSNQPQHF
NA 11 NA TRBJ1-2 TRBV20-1 TGCAGTGCTCGAAGGCCAGGCGGCTACACCTTC CSARRPGGYTF
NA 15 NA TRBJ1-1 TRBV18 TGTGCCAGCTCACCACGGGCAGGGGTGAACACTGAAGCTTTCTTT CASSPRAGVNTEAFF
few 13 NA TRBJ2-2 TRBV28 TGTGCCAGCAGTGAGACGAACACCGGGGAGCTGTTTTTT CASSETNTGELFF
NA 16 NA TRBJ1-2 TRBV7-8 TGTGCCAGCAGCTTAGGGGTGGGCAGGGTGGACTATGGCTACACCTTC CASSLGVGRVDYGYTF
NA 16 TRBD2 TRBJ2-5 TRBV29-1 TGCAGCGTTCAAGGAGGACTAGCGGGGATCCAAGAGACCCAGTACTTC CSVQGGLAGIQETQYF
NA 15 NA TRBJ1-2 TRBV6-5 TGTGCCAGCAGTTACTCCCGGGAGGCGAGGACTGGCTACACCTTC CASSYSREARTGYTF
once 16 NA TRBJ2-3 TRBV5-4 TGTGCCAGCAGCCAAAGGCGGGGAACTAGCACAGATACGCAGTATTTT CASSQRRGTSTDTQYF
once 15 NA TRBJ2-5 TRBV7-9 TGTGCCAGCGGTCTGGACGGACACACTCAAGAGACCCAGTACTTC CASGLDGHTQETQYF
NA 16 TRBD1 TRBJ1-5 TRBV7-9 TGTGCCAGCAGCTTAGAGGGGGCAGGGAACAATCAGCCCCAGCATTTT CASSLEGAGNNQPQHF
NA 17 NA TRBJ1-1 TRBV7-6 TGTGCCAGCAGCTTAGACTTTCCGGGGGCGATTAACACTGAAGCTTTCTTT CASSLDFPGAINTEAFF
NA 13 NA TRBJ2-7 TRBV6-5 TGTGCCAGCAGGGGCCCGAACCCCTACGAGCAGTACTTC CASRGPNPYEQYF
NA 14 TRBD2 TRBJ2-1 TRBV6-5 TGTGCCAGCAGTTACGGACTAGCGGGAGTCGAGCAGTTCTTC CASSYGLAGVEQFF
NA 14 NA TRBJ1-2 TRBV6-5 TGTGCCAGCAGCCGCCGGGGGGGGGTTTATGGCTACACCTTC CASSRRGGVYGYTF
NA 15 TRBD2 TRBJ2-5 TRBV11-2 TGTGCCAGCAGACGTACTAGCGGGGGTGGTGAGACCCAGTACTTC CASRRTSGGGETQYF
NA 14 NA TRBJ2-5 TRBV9 TGTGCCAGCAGCGTGTTAGCGGAACAAGAGACCCAGTACTTC CASSVLAEQETQYF
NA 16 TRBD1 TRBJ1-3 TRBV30 TGTGCCTGGACCCACGGGGGGACAGTCTCTGGAAACACCATATATTTT CAWTHGGTVSGNTIYF
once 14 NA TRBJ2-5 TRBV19 TGTGCCAGTAGAGTCTCCGGGGCCGGGGAGACCCAGTACTTC CASRVSGAGETQYF
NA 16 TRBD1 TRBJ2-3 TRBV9 TGTGCCAGCAGCCCTCAATCCGGGACAGGTACAGATACGCAGTATTTT CASSPQSGTGTDTQYF
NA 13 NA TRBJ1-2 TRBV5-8 TGTGCCAGCAGCTTGCAGCCAGCATATGGCTACACCTTC CASSLQPAYGYTF
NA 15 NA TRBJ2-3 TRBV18 TGTGCCAGCTCACCACCGGTCCAGGACACAGATACGCAGTATTTT CASSPPVQDTDTQYF
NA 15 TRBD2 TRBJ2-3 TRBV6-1 TGTGCCAGCAGTGAATTAGCGGGAGGGCCAGATACGCAGTATTTT CASSELAGGPDTQYF
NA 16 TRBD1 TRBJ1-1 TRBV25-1 TGTGCCAGCAGTGACCGTCACAGGGGTATGAACACTGAAGCTTTCTTT CASSDRHRGMNTEAFF
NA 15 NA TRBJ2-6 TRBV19 TGTGCCAGTAGTATAGCGGCGATTAGGGCCAACGTCCTGACTTTC CASSIAAIRANVLTF
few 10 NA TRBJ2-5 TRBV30 TGTGCCTGGAGTGTAGAGACCCAGTACTTC CAWSVETQYF
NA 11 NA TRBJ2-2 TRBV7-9 TGTGCCAGCACCTGGGCCGGGGAGCTGTTTTTT CASTWAGELFF
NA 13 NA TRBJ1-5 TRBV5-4 TGTGCCAGCAGTATAGGGGAGGATCAGCCCCAGCATTTT CASSIGEDQPQHF
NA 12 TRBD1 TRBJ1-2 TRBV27 TGTGCCAGCAGTTCCGACAGGGGTGGCTACACCTTC CASSSDRGGYTF
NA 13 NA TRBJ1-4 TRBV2 TGTGCCAACGGGGGGCAGGGGAATGAAAAACTGTTTTTT CANGGQGNEKLFF
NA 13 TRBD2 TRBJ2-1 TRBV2 TGTGCCAGCGAGAGGGAGCGGGAAAATGAGCAGTTCTTC CASERERENEQFF
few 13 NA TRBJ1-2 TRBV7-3 TGTGCCAGCAGCTTCGGGACACCCTATGGCTACACCTTC CASSFGTPYGYTF
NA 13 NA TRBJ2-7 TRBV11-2 TGTGCCAGCAGCCCAACCGGGCCAGTCGGGCAGTACTTC CASSPTGPVGQYF
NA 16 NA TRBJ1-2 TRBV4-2 TGTGCCAGCAGCCAAGATCCAGCAGGTCAGAGCGGTGGCTACACCTTC CASSQDPAGQSGGYTF
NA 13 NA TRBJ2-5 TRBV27 TGTGCCTCCCAGGGGGGGGGTCAAGAGACCCAGTACTTC CASQGGGQETQYF
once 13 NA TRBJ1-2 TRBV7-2 TGTGCCAGCAGCTCTGGGACTAACTATGGCTACACCTTC CASSSGTNYGYTF
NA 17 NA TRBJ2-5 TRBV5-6 TGTGCCAGCAGCCCGGCTAGGACTACGTACCGCCAAGAGACCCAGTACTTC CASSPARTTYRQETQYF
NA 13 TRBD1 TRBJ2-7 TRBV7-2 TGTGCCAGCAGCTTGGACAGGGGCTACGAGCAGTACTTC CASSLDRGYEQYF
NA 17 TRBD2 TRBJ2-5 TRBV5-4 TGTGCCAGCAACCCTGGGGGAGTAGCGGGAGACGGGGAGACCCAGTACTTC CASNPGGVAGDGETQYF
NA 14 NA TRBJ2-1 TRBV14 TGTGCCAGCAGCCGCCAGGACGGGACAAATGAGCAGTTCTTC CASSRQDGTNEQFF
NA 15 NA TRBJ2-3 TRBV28 TGTGCCATCGCATCGGATGGGACTAGCACAGATACGCAGTATTTT CAIASDGTSTDTQYF
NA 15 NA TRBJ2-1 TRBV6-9 TGTGCCAGCAGTTCCCTACAGGGAAGCTACAATGAGCAGTTCTTC CASSSLQGSYNEQFF
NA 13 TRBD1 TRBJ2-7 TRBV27 TGTGCCAGCAGTCAAAAACACAGGGGCGAGCAGTACTTC CASSQKHRGEQYF
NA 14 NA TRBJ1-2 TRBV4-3 TGCGCCAGCAGCCAGGGTCTTGGAACCTATGGCTACACCTTC CASSQGLGTYGYTF
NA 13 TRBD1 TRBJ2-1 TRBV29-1 TGCAGCGTCAGTGCACGACAGGGGAATGAGCAGTTCTTC CSVSARQGNEQFF
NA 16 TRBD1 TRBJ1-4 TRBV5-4 TGTGCCAGCAGCTCCGGACAGGGGACGACCAAGGAAAAACTGTTTTTT CASSSGQGTTKEKLFF
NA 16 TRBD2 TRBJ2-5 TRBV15 TGTGCCACCAGCAGAGAATCCAGCGGGATAGCAGAGACCCAGTACTTC CATSRESSGIAETQYF
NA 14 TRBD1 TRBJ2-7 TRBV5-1 TGCGCCAGCAGCATGACGACAGGGAGCTACGAGCAGTACTTC CASSMTTGSYEQYF
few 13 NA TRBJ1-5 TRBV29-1 TGCAGCGTTGGCCAGGGATGGAATCAGCCCCAGCATTTT CSVGQGWNQPQHF
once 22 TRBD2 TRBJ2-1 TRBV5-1 TGCGCCAGCAGCTTGGGGGGATTACTAGCGGGAGTAAAGGAGGGGTCCTACAATGAGCAGTTCTTC CASSLGGLLAGVKEGSYNEQFF
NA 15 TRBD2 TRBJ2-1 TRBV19 TGTGCCAGTAGTAGAGGACTAGCGGGAGTGGGTGAGCAGTTCTTC CASSRGLAGVGEQFF
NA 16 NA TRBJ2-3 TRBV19 TGTGCCAGTAGTATAGCGGCAGACCCTAGCACAGATACGCAGTATTTT CASSIAADPSTDTQYF